The present TCR beta chain was sequenced within a study of cytomegalovirus exposure and HLA in healthy donors. Whole-study results and caveats: In vitro checks showed that a few CMV-associated chains really do target CMV antigens. The records held CMV serostatus as the only immune exposure information. Within an earlier analysis, most TCR beta V segments proved productive either about 90% or about 30% of the time.

Points on this clone: The antigen remains unidentified.

The primer mix had 60 Vbeta and 13 Jbeta primers. Only in-frame clones appear in the TCRdb table, and some are missing; sequencing was by immunoSEQ multiplex PCR. This sample has roughly 170,000 clones; roughly 84% occur once, and the top ten carry 1.5%. V lost 7 bases and J 4 bases, leaving 13 bases between the germline ends. This CDR3 spans 13 amino acids. The V gene's germline CDR1 is MNHNS and CDR2 SASEGT. V and J are TRBV6-1 and TRBJ2-5; possible D gene TRBD1, 5 bases. Source material: PBMCs. The receptor was derived from a male donor in good health and CMV-seronegative. The CDR3 loop reads CASTPAGRETQYF. The CDR3 bases are TGTGCCAGCACCCCGGCAGGGCGAGAGACCCAGTACTTC.